What follows are 9 T cell receptor beta chains derived from one specimen sequenced in a study of CD8 T cell repertoires and HIV-1 epitope variants. No cognate antigen is known for these TCRs. Using immunoSEQ multiplex PCR, the repertoire was profiled, and TCRdb retains in-frame clones only, with some absent. The sample lists 3,600 or so clones, 65% to 70% seen once, with around 43% in the top ten. The specimen sequenced was cultured CD8+ T cells derived from PBMCs. All receptors come from a male donor with HIV.

The rearrangement links TRBV2 to TRBJ2-5; 9 bases are shared with TRBD1. The J call may be incorrect, as the DNA end agrees better with TRBJ2-7. The CDR3 consists of 15 residues. CDR1 and CDR2 from the germline V gene are SNHLY and FYNNEI. The CDR3 here is CASSEAFGTGNEQYF. Written as DNA, the CDR3 is TGTGCCAGCAGTGAGGCGTTCGGGACAGGGAACGAGCAGTACTTC.

The chain combines TRBV6-5 with TRBJ1-2; a weak D match, TRBD1 (5 bases). Germline CDR1 MNHEY, CDR2 SVGAGI. The CDR3 is 15 residues long. The germline V and J ends were trimmed by 6 bases and 3 bases, with 17 bases remaining between them. The CDR3 region has the DNA TGTGCCAGCAGCTTCGGACAAAGCGGCTACTATGGCTACACCTTC. It is translated as CASSFGQSGYYGYTF.

V usage is TRBV19 and J usage is TRBJ1-1; 7 positions match TRBD1. With V trimmed by 5 bases and J by 8 bases, 5 bases remained unmatched. Looked up from germline, CDR1 is LNHDA and CDR2 is SQIVND (reference sequence). The CDR3 is 12 amino acids. The CDR3: CASSVGTVEAFF. The CDR3 DNA follows: TGTGCCAGTAGTGTCGGGACAGTAGAAGCTTTCTTT.

The chain uses TRBV27 and TRBJ2-1, with TRBD2 identical over 11 bases. The CDR3 contains 15 residues. J was trimmed by 8 bases and V by 6 bases; bases with no gene match: 9. Germline-derived CDR1 and CDR2 are MNHEY and SMNVEV (reference sequence). In DNA form, the CDR3 reads TGTGCCAGCAGCCGGGTGACTAGCGGGGCCGATGAGCAGTTCTTC. This gives the protein CASSRVTSGADEQFF.

In DNA, the CDR3 is TGTGCCAGCAGAGGGACACCCTATAACGAGCAGTACTTC. It codes for CASRGTPYNEQYF. This sequence joins TRBV2 and TRBJ2-5, with D maybe TRBD1 (6 bases). The DNA matches TRBJ2-7 better at its end, which makes the J call doubtful. The CDR3 loop spans 13 amino acids. Per the germline V gene, CDR1 is SNHLY and CDR2 is FYNNEI.

The V and J genes are TRBV19 and TRBJ1-2, with D possibly TRBD1 on 5 matching bases. Germline assignment: CDR1 LNHDA and CDR2 SQIVND (reference sequence). The germline V and J ends were trimmed by 7 bases and 3 bases, with 27 bases remaining between them. The CDR3 sequence is 18 residues long. CDR3 in DNA: TGTGCCAGTACCAACCCTCTGGGGCCGGCTGGAGGGGACTATGGCTACACCTTC. Its translation is CASTNPLGPAGGDYGYTF.

The chain has TRBV2 and TRBJ2-5; tentatively, D is TRBD2 (5 bases). The CDR3 length is 15 residues. From germline, CDR1 is SNHLY and CDR2 FYNNEI. Trimming took 6 bases from V and 2 from J, leaving 16 bases between them. Written as DNA, the CDR3 is TGTGCCAGCAGCTCCGCCGGGATAGATCAAGAGACCCAGTACTTC. It specifies CASSSAGIDQETQYF.

The rearrangement links TRBV6-1 to TRBJ2-1; the D gene is possibly TRBD2 (5 bases). Germline V CDR1 and CDR2: MNHNS, SASEGT. Trimming took 3 bases from V and 5 from J, leaving 17 bases between them. The CDR3 consists of 16 residues. CDR3 sequence (DNA): TGTGCCAGCAGTGACTACCATCCTGCGGGTCACAATGAGCAGTTCTTC. It specifies CASSDYHPAGHNEQFF.

The chain recombines TRBV7-8 with TRBJ2-1; D gene uncertain. Germline-derived CDR1 and CDR2 are SGHVS and FQNEAQ. Trimming removed 1 base from V and 0 bases from J, with 4 bases in between. CDR3 length: 14 amino acids. CDR3 nucleotides: TGTGCCAGCAGCTTAGATAGCTCCTACAATGAGCAGTTCTTC. Translation gives CASSLDSSYNEQFF.